The clone carrying this TCR beta chain appeared many times. Its matching antigen is unknown. This entry comes from a study of T cell repertoires in cytomegalovirus infection. Study outcomes and limitations: Cumulative frequency (of public TCR beta family members) identified carriers of CMV plus the relevant HLA.

CDR1 SGHTA and CDR2 FQGTGA come from the germline V gene. The CDR3 is made up of 15 amino acids. The V end was cut by 8 bases, the J end by 8 bases, with 22 bases between. TCRdb redid the calling of the reads with MiXCR, one entry per CDR3 protein. The data contain roughly 600,000 distinct CDR3 sequences, roughly 26% of them singletons. What was sequenced was CD8+ T cells from PBMCs. This chain links TRBV7-3 with TRBJ2-1; tentative D call: TRBD2 (6 bases). The sequence derives from a human donor in good health (CMV status not recorded). Some clones in this sample may be carry-over from other donors' samples. DNA for the CDR3: TGTGCCAGCTCTGGGTGGGGCGGGGTCGGGGATGAGCAGTTCTTC. Protein: CASSGWGGVGDEQFF.